The TCR beta chain described here comes from a study of beta chain features in type 1 diabetes. Every bit of the isolated RNA underwent reverse transcription, so sequencing read expressed TCRB transcripts. Profiling relied on immunoSEQ multiplex PCR, and the TCRdb table lists in-frame clones only, not all of them. Of more than 550,000 clones listed, more than 12% are singletons. This clone was picked up a small number of times. Antigen unknown. The study's findings and limits: Naive, central memory and Treg TCRB repertoires seemed to resemble each other more closely in patients than they did in healthy donors. Type 1 diabetes patients showed a moderate but significant shortening of TCRB CDR3s in all four CD4+ subsets.

The CDR3 sequence is 11 residues long. V was pared by 3 bases and J by 7 bases, with 3 bases of the junction left unmatched. In germline, CDR1 is DFQATT, CDR2 SNEGSKA (reference sequence). The receptor was isolated from a man aged 18-30 years with type 1 diabetes. This chain joins TRBV20-1 and TRBJ2-7; 7 nucleotides match TRBD2. Source material: naive CD4+ T cells from blood. This chain's CDR3 is CSARTAGEQYF. CDR3 nucleotide sequence: TGCAGTGCTAGGACAGCGGGGGAGCAGTACTTC.